This T cell receptor beta chain stems from a study of T cells and Merkel cell carcinoma outcomes. Profiling relied on immunoSEQ multiplex PCR, and the TCRdb table lists in-frame clones only, not all of them. The sample lists about 6,000 clones; about 69% were seen once. Regarding the study as a whole: Repertoire plus T-cell density reportedly predicted Merkel cell carcinoma outcomes.

With regard to this clone: Its antigen is undetermined.

The CDR3 runs to 18 residues. J lost 5 bases, V lost 0 bases, and 11 bases had no gene match. The germline V gene encodes CDR1 SGHTA and CDR2 FQGNSA. The TCR was taken from a human donor with Merkel cell carcinoma. Some clones in this sample may be carry-over from other donors' samples. The chain has TRBV7-2 and TRBJ2-1, with 9 bases aligning to TRBD2. Sequenced: tumor tissue from Merkel cell carcinoma. CDR3 in amino acids: CASSLAFLSGSRDNEQFF. Written as DNA, the CDR3 is TGTGCCAGCAGCTTAGCGTTTCTTAGCGGGAGCAGGGACAATGAGCAGTTCTTC.